This T cell receptor (beta chain) is from a study of early T cells in non-severe SARS-CoV-2 infection. The table lists this clonotype with many counts. CDR1 and CDR2 from the germline V gene are MNHNY and SVGAGI (reference sequence). This CDR3 is 18 amino acids long. Germline trimming cut 7 bases from V and 1 base from J; bases unmatched to any gene: 13. TCRdb passed the 5' RACE reads through MiXCR, listing each CDR3 protein once. This table holds around 93,000 distinct CDR3 sequences, about 12% found once. The input for sequencing was whole blood, taken at baseline. This TCR was recovered from an adult who was a healthcare worker with PCR-confirmed SARS-CoV-2 infection or an uninfected control (not recorded which). V is TRBV6-6 and J is TRBJ2-6, with 7 nucleotides matching TRBD2. The chain's CDR3 is CASTPWGGVISGANVLTF. DNA of the CDR3: TGTGCCAGCACCCCCTGGGGGGGGGTAATATCTGGGGCCAACGTCCTGACTTTC.